A selection of T cell receptor beta chains follows, all from one sample in a study of monozygotic twins with inflammatory bowel disease. TCRdb re-called the 5' RACE reads; every CDR3 protein appears as one record, without DNA. The listing contains over 200,000 distinct CDR3 sequences. The sequenced sample was blood. The receptors shown here come from a human donor with ulcerative colitis or Crohn's disease, or a healthy co-twin of an affected twin (not recorded which). Both conserved end residues are part of each CDR3.

TRBV12-3/TRBV12-4	12	TRBJ1-3	CASSLSGNTIYF
TRBV5-1	14	TRBJ2-1	CASSSNRPWLEQFF
TRBV29-1	12	TRBJ1-4	CSAGQAYEKLFF
TRBV11-2	13	TRBJ2-1	CASSLAGRSGQFF
TRBV19	17	TRBJ1-3	CASSILQGTGGGNTIYF
TRBV10-3	13	TRBJ1-1	CAIRAGAEAEAFF
TRBV20-1	12	TRBJ2-1	CSASTGYNEQFF
TRBV5-4	17	TRBJ2-1	CASSLFRGDSSYNEQFF
TRBV19	16	TRBJ2-1	CASSISHRGRRDEQFF
TRBV7-2	13	TRBJ2-7	CASSWGDSSEQYF
TRBV20-1	13	TRBJ2-2	CSAPRMNTGELFF
TRBV12-3/TRBV12-4	13	TRBJ1-2	CASSRQGADGYTF
TRBV2	13	TRBJ2-3	CAKQGAARDTQYF
TRBV12-5	12	TRBJ1-1	CASGFMTGEAFF
TRBV5-1	14	TRBJ2-1	CASSLPGQHNEQFF
TRBV3-1	15	TRBJ2-7	CASSQGPLRDYEQYF
TRBV11-1	19	TRBJ1-6	CASSSGTAEDIGIGSPLHF
TRBV12-3/TRBV12-4	16	TRBJ1-6	CASSPIRGVLNSPLHF
TRBV7-9	13	TRBJ1-2	CASSLTSFYGYTF
TRBV7-2	15	TRBJ1-5	CASSFLTGKGQPQHF
TRBV19	14	TRBJ1-1	CASSISMGGTEAFF
TRBV20-1	16	TRBJ1-1	CSARDPRSGKDTEAFF
TRBV20-1	13	TRBJ2-7	CSAREGSWNEQYF
TRBV29-1	11	TRBJ1-1	CSVAEWTEAFF
TRBV7-9	15	TRBJ2-1	CASSTGWGDLKEQFF
TRBV9	16	TRBJ2-4	CASSVALAGAKNIQYF
TRBV5-1	18	TRBJ2-1	CASSLALAGGSSYNEQFF
TRBV7-6	15	TRBJ2-5	CASSLGRVFGETQYF
TRBV27	16	TRBJ1-2	CASLSTAGRDYYGYTF
TRBV12-3/TRBV12-4	12	TRBJ1-1	CASSLEVSKAFF
TRBV14	16	TRBJ2-7	CASSQLRAASSYEQYF
TRBV25-1	12	TRBJ2-7	CASVGTSYEQYF
TRBV20-1	15	TRBJ1-6	CSAPLGQGGNSPLHF
TRBV10-3	16	TRBJ2-5	CAISETPDRTGGTQYF
TRBV27	14	TRBJ2-1	CASSLYGDYNEQFF
TRBV20-1	18	TRBJ2-3	CSARDGGGWRGSTDTQYF
TRBV7-8	17	TRBJ2-2	CASSLAVGLRHTGELFF
TRBV6-6	14	TRBJ1-4	CASSGDGVTGKLFF
TRBV12-3/TRBV12-4	15	TRBJ2-6	CASLRGEVWANVLTF
TRBV12-3/TRBV12-4	17	TRBJ2-2	CASSLARPAGVAGELFF
TRBV6-1	15	TRBJ1-1	CASIGQGLMNTEAFF
TRBV18	15	TRBJ2-3	CASSPYSGPTDTQYF
TRBV7-9	16	TRBJ1-2	CASSTVGRTGESGYTF
TRBV6-1	17	TRBJ2-1	CASRRTSGGATRIEQFF
TRBV20-1	15	TRBJ1-2	CSARDRASLFPGYTF
TRBV12-3/TRBV12-4	15	TRBJ1-4	CASSYRGRGNEKLFF
TRBV27	13	TRBJ1-6	CASSGWRDSPLHF
TRBV6-6	13	TRBJ1-1	CASLGDGIAEAFF
TRBV3-1	15	TRBJ2-3	CASSQGLAGGDTQYF
TRBV7-9	15	TRBJ2-3	CASSFPDGGRGTQYF
TRBV11-2	13	TRBJ2-3	CASRGTSTDTQYF
TRBV7-6	14	TRBJ1-2	CASSLSPDNYGYTF
TRBV4-1	15	TRBJ1-3	CASSQETVSGNTIYF